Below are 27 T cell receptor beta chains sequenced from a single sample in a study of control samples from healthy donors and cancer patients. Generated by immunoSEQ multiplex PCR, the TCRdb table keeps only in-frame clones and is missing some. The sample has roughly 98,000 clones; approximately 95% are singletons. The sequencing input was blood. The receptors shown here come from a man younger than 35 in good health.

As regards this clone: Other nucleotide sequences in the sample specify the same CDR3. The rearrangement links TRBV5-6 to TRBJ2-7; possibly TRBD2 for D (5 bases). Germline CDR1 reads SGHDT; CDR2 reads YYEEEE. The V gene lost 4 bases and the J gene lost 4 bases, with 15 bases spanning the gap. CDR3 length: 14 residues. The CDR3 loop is CASSLLRTPYEQYF. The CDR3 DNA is TGTGCCAGCAGCCTGCTGAGGACTCCATACGAGCAGTACTTC.

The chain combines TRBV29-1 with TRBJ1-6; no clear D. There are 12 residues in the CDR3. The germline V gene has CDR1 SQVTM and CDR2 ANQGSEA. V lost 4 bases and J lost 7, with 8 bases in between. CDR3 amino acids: CSVGWPNSPLHF. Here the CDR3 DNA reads TGCAGCGTTGGGTGGCCCAATTCACCCCTCCACTTT.

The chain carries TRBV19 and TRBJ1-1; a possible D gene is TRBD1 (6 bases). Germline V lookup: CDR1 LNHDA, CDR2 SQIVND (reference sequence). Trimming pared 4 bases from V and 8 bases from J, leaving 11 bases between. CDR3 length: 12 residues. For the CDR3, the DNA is TGTGCCAGTAGTACCCCGGACAGAGAAGCTTTCTTT. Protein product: CASSTPDREAFF.

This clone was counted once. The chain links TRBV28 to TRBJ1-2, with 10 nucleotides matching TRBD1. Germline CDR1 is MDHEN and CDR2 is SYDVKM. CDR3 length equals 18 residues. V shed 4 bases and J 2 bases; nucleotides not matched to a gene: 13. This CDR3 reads CASSSPRGTGDLNYGYTF. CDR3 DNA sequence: TGTGCCAGCAGTTCCCCCCGTGGGACAGGGGATCTAAACTATGGCTACACCTTC.

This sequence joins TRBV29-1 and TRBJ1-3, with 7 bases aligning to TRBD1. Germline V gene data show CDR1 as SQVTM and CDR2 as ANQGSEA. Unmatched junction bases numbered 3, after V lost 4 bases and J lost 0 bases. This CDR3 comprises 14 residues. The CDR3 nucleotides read TGCAGCGTTGGCGGGGACAGCTCTGGAAACACCATATATTTT. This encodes CSVGGDSSGNTIYF.

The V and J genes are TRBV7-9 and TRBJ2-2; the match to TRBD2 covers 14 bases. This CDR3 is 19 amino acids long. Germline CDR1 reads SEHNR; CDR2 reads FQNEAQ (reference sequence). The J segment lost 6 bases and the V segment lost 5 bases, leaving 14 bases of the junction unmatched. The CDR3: CASSPDTGTSGSSAGELFF. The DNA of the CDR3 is TGTGCCAGCAGCCCTGACACCGGGACTAGCGGGAGTTCGGCCGGGGAGCTGTTTTTT.

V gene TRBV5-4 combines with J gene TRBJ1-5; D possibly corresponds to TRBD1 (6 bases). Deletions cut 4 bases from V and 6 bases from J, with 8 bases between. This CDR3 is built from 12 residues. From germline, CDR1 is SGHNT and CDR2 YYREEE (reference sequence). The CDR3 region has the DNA TGTGCCAGCAGCGTACAGGGTCAGCCCCAGCATTTT. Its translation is CASSVQGQPQHF. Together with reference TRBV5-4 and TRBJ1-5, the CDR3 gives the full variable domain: ETGVTQSPTHLIKTRGQQVTLRCSSQSGHNTVSWYQQALGQGPQFIFQYYREEENGRGNFPPRFSGLQFPNYSSELNVNALELDDSALYLCASSVQGQPQHFGDGTRLSIL.

This CDR3 reads CASSPSDRGTIYF. CDR3 coding DNA: TGTGCCAGCTCACCGAGCGACAGAGGCACCATATATTTT. V is TRBV18 and J is TRBJ1-3, with a tentative D call TRBD1 (5 bases). Trimming removed 3 bases at V and 9 bases at J, with 12 bases between. The CDR3 extends over 13 amino acids. Germline V lookup: CDR1 KGHSH, CDR2 LQKENI. The variable domain in full, with the rest retrieved from reference TRBV18 and TRBJ1-3, is NAGVMQNPRHLVRRRGQEARLRCSPMKGHSHVYWYRQLPEEGLKFMVYLQKENIIDESGMPKERFSAEFPKEGPSILRIQQVVRGDSAAYFCASSPSDRGTIYFGEGSWLTVV.

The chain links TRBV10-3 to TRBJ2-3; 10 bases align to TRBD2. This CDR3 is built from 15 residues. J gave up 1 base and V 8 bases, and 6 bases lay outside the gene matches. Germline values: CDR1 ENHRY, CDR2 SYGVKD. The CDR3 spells CAIQRGGGGTDTQYF. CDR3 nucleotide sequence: TGTGCCATCCAGCGGGGGGGTGGCGGCACAGATACGCAGTATTTT.

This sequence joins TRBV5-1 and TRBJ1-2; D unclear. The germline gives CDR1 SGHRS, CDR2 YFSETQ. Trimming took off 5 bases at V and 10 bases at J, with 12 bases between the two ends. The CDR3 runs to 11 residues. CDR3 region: CASRANTHYTF. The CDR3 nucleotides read TGCGCCAGCAGAGCTAACACCCACTACACCTTC.

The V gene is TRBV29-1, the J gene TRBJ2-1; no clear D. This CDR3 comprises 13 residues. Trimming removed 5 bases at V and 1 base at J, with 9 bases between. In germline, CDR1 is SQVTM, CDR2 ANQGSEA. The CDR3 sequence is CSVYPGSYNEQFF. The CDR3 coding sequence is TGCAGCGTTTACCCTGGATCCTACAATGAGCAGTTCTTC.

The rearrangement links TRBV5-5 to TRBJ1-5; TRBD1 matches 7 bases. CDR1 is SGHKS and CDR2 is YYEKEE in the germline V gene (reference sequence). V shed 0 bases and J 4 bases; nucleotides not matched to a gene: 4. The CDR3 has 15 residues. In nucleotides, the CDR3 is TGTGCCAGCAGCTTGGGTCCAGGGGGGAATCAGCCCCAGCATTTT. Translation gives CASSLGPGGNQPQHF.

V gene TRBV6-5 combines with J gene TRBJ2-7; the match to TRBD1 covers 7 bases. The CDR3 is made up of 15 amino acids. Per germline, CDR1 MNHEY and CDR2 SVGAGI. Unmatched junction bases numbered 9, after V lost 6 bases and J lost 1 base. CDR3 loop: CASRNRGSSSYEQYF. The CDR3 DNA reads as TGTGCCAGCAGGAACAGGGGATCATCGTCCTACGAGCAGTACTTC.

The CDR3 reads CASSFTGEGEAFF. The CDR3, as DNA: TGTGCCAGCAGCTTCACAGGGGAGGGTGAAGCTTTCTTT. This chain joins TRBV7-2 and TRBJ1-1; 7 nucleotides align to TRBD1. The CDR3 covers 13 residues. The germline V gene encodes CDR1 SGHTA and CDR2 FQGNSA. Losses at the gene ends were 3 bases for V and 7 bases for J; bases not matched to a gene: 5.

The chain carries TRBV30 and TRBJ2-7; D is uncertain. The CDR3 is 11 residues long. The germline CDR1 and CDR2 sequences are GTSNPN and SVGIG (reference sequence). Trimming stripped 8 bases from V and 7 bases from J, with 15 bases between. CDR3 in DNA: TGTGCCCATGGATGGGGTGGTGAGCAGTACTTC. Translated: CAHGWGGEQYF.

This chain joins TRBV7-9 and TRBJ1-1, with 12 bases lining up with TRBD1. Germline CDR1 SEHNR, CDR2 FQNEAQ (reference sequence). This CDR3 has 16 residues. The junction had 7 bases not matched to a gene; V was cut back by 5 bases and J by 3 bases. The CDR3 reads CASSPRDRGLHTEAFF. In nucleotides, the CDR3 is TGTGCCAGCAGCCCCCGGGACAGGGGGCTACACACTGAAGCTTTCTTT. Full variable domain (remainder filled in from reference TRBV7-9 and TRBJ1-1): DTGVSQNPRHKITKRGQNVTFRCDPISEHNRLYWYRQTLGQGPEFLTYFQNEAQLEKSRLLSDRFSAERPKGSFSTLEIQRTEQGDSAMYLCASSPRDRGLHTEAFFGQGTRLTVV.

The CDR3 sequence is CASRRGVTGELFF. The CDR3 DNA reads as TGTGCCAGCAGACGGGGAGTCACCGGGGAGCTGTTTTTT. The chain has TRBV12-3 or TRBV12-4 and TRBJ2-2, with D tentatively TRBD2 (5 bases). This CDR3 has 13 residues. The germline V and J ends were trimmed by 6 bases and 4 bases, with 9 bases remaining between them.

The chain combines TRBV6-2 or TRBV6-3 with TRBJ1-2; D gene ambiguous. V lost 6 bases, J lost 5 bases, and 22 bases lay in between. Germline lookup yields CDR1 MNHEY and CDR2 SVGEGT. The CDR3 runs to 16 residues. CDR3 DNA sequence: TGTGCCAGCAGACCTGACACCTCCGCTCTTCAATATGGCTACACCTTC. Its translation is CASRPDTSALQYGYTF.

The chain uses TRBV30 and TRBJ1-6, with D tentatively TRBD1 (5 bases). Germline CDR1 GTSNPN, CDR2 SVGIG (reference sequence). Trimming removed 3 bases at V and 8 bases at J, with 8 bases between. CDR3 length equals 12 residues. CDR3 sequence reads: CAWRAGYSPLHF. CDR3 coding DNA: TGTGCCTGGAGAGCAGGGTATTCACCCCTCCACTTT.

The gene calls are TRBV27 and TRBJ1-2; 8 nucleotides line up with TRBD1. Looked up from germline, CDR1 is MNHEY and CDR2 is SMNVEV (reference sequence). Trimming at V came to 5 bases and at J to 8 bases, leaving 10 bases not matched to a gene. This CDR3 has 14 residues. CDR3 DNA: TGTGCCAGCAGTCCCTTGACAGGGGTCGGCGGCTACACCTTC. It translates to CASSPLTGVGGYTF.

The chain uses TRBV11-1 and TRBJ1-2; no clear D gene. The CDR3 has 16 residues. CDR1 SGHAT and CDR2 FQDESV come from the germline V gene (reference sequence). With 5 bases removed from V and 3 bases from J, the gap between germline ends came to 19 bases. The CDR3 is CASSKSARVYDYGYTF. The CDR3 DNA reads TGTGCCAGCAGCAAGTCGGCGAGGGTCTACGACTATGGCTACACCTTC. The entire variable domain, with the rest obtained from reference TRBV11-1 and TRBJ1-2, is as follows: EAEVAQSPRYKITEKSQAVAFWCDPISGHATLYWYRQILGQGPELLVQFQDESVVDDSQLPKDRFSAERLKGVDSTLKIQPAELGDSAMYLCASSKSARVYDYGYTFGSGTRLTVV.

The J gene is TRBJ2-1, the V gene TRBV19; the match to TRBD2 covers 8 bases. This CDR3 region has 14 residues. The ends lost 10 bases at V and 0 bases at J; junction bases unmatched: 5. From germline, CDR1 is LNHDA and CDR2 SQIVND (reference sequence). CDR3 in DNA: TGTGCCACCTTAGCGGGGCCCTCCTACAATGAGCAGTTCTTC. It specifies CATLAGPSYNEQFF.

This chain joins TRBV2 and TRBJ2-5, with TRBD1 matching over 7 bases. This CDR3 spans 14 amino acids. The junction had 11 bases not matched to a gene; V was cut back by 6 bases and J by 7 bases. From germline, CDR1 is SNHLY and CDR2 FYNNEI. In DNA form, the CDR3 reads TGTGCCAGCAGCCCGGGACAGATCTCAAGGACCCAGTACTTC. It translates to CASSPGQISRTQYF.

The CDR3 sequence: CASSPGEKETQYF. CDR3 nucleotide sequence: TGTGCCAGCAGCCCGGGGGAGAAGGAGACCCAGTACTTC. This rearrangement joins TRBV7-2 to TRBJ2-5; D perhaps matches TRBD2 (6 bases). Trimming removed 5 bases from V and 5 bases from J, with 12 bases in between. CDR3 length equals 13 residues. Germline CDR1 SGHTA, CDR2 FQGNSA.

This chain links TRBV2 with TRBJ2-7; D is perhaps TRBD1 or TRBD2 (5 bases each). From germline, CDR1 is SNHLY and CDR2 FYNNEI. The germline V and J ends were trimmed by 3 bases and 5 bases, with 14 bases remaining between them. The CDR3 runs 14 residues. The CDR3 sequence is CASSEEQGVNEQYF. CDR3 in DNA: TGTGCCAGCAGTGAGGAGCAGGGAGTCAACGAGCAGTACTTC.

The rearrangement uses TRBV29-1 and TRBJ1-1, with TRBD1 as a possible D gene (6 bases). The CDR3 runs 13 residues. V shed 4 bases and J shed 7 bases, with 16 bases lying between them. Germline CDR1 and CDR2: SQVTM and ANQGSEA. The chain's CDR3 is CSVVRGQFGEAFF. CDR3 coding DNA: TGCAGCGTTGTTCGCGGACAGTTCGGTGAAGCTTTCTTT. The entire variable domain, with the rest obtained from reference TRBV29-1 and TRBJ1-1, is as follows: SAVISQKPSRDICQRGTSLTIQCQVDSQVTMMFWYRQQPGQSLTLIATANQGSEATYESGFVIDKFPISRPNLTFSTLTVSNMSPEDSSIYLCSVVRGQFGEAFFGQGTRLTVV.

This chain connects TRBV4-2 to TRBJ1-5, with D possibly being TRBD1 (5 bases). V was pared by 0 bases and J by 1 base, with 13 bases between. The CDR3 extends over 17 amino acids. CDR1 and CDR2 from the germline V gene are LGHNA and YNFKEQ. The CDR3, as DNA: TGTGCCAGCAGCCAAGATAAGGGGTCGGGGAGCAATCAGCCCCAGCATTTT. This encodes CASSQDKGSGSNQPQHF.